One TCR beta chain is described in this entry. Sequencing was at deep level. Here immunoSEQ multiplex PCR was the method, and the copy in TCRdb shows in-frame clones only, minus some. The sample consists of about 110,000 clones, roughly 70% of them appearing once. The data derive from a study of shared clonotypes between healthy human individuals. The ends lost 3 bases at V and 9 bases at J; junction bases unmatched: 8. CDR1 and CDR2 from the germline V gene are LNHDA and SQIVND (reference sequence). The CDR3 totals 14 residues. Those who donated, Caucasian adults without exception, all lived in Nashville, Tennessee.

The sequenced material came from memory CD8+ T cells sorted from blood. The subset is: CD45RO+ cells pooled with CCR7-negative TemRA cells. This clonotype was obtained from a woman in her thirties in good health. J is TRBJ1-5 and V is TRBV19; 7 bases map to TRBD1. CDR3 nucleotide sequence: TGTGCCAGTAGTATGGTGCAGGGGGGGTGGCCCCAGCATTTT. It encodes CASSMVQGGWPQHF.